The sequence of this T cell receptor (beta chain) was determined in a study of blood T cell repertoires in COVID-19. In its sample, this clone was seen once. The length of the CDR3 is 12 residues. The germline V gene encodes CDR1 SQVTM and CDR2 ANQGSEA. Trimming cost V 4 bases and J 2 bases, with 8 bases left between them. The method was immunoSEQ multiplex PCR; TCRdb's version includes in-frame clones alone and lacks a portion of them. The sample holds 160,000 or so clones; about 80% are singletons and the top ten take almost 8.5%. The sequence was collected from a woman in her 70s with acute or convalescent COVID-19. The material sequenced was peripheral blood. The chain has TRBV29-1 and TRBJ1-1, with D unresolved. The CDR3 loop reads CSVGRGNTEAFF. In DNA form, the CDR3 reads TGCAGCGTTGGTCGGGGTAACACTGAAGCTTTCTTT. The whole variable domain, filled in from reference TRBV29-1 and TRBJ1-1, reads SAVISQKPSRDICQRGTSLTIQCQVDSQVTMMFWYRQQPGQSLTLIATANQGSEATYESGFVIDKFPISRPNLTFSTLTVSNMSPEDSSIYLCSVGRGNTEAFFGQGTRLTVV.